The rows below give T cell receptor beta chains drawn from one sample of a study of regulatory T cells in long-lasting Graves disease. TCRdb passed the multiplex PCR reads through MiXCR, listing each CDR3 protein once. The sample has 350,000 to 500,000 distinct CDR3 sequences; around 13% are singletons. In addition, the sample was reused for a study of T cells in Graves' hyperthyroidism and ophthalmopathy.

Sequencing was performed on peripheral blood mononuclear cells (PBMCs), taken at new diagnosis, from a patient treated with antithyroid drugs. The receptors here all came from a woman aged 45 to 65 with Graves disease. Each CDR3 is given with its conserved first and last residue. Each record gives: V gene, J gene, clone size, D gene, CDR3 protein, CDR3 DNA. The D gene is left open where the match is weak. Expanded clones get a size class; other rows say once, few or many, or leave the size out.

V: TRBV27
J: TRBJ2-2
size: many
D: NA
CDR3: CASGGWTGELFF
DNA: TGTGCCAGCGGAGGATGGACCGGGGAGCTGTTTTTT

V: TRBV6-2/TRBV6-3
J: TRBJ2-4
size: few
D: NA
CDR3: CASSSGVSGIQYF
DNA: TGTGCCAGCAGTTCCGGGGTTAGCGGCATTCAGTACTTC

V: TRBV28
J: TRBJ2-1
size: NA
D: NA
CDR3: CASSFMGISHNEQLF
DNA: TGTGCCAGCAGTTTTATGGGGATCTCCCACAATGAGCAGCTCTTC

V: TRBV28
J: TRBJ2-5
size: many
D: TRBD2
CDR3: CASSLFLLTSGRAKETQYF
DNA: TGTGCCAGCAGTTTATTTCTCCTCACTAGCGGGAGGGCAAAAGAGACCCAGTACTTC

V: TRBV9
J: TRBJ1-1
size: many
D: TRBD1
CDR3: CASSEGDRDEAFF
DNA: TGTGCCAGCAGCGAAGGAGACAGGGATGAAGCTTTCTTT

V: TRBV3-1
J: TRBJ2-3
size: NA
D: NA
CDR3: CASSPRDWYGTDTQYF
DNA: TGTGCCAGCAGCCCTAGGGACTGGTATGGCACAGATACGCAGTATTTT

V: TRBV12-3/TRBV12-4
J: TRBJ2-1
size: many
D: NA
CDR3: CASLAGQSSYNEQFF
DNA: TGTGCCAGTCTGGCGGGGCAGAGCTCCTACAATGAGCAGTTCTTC

V: TRBV7-3
J: TRBJ1-1
size: NA
D: TRBD1
CDR3: CASSSSPYRDRVTEAFF
DNA: TGTGCCAGCAGCTCATCACCTTACCGGGACAGGGTCACTGAAGCTTTCTTT

V: TRBV4-1
J: TRBJ2-3
size: few
D: NA
CDR3: CASSQGTRRVVDTQYF
DNA: TGCGCCAGCAGCCAAGGTACTAGGCGGGTAGTGGATACGCAGTATTTT

V: TRBV10-3
J: TRBJ2-2
size: NA
D: NA
CDR3: CAISEGGYNTGELFF
DNA: TGTGCCATCAGTGAGGGGGGCTATAACACCGGGGAGCTGTTTTTT

V: TRBV28
J: TRBJ2-5
size: many
D: TRBD2
CDR3: CASSFPGTSGRGQETQYF
DNA: TGTGCCAGCAGTTTCCCTGGGACTAGCGGGAGAGGCCAAGAGACCCAGTACTTC

V: TRBV7-9
J: TRBJ2-5
size: many
D: TRBD2
CDR3: CASSSTGELAGGLGETQYF
DNA: TGTGCCAGCAGCTCGACGGGAGAACTAGCGGGAGGGCTGGGAGAGACCCAGTACTTC

V: TRBV3-1
J: TRBJ2-5
size: few
D: NA
CDR3: CASTKGGRSGNQETQYF
DNA: TGTGCCAGCACCAAGGGGGGTCGGAGCGGGAACCAAGAGACCCAGTACTTC

V: TRBV28
J: TRBJ2-7
size: many
D: TRBD1
CDR3: CASQERQGPLGQYF
DNA: TGTGCCAGCCAAGAGAGACAGGGGCCACTTGGGCAGTACTTC

V: TRBV27
J: TRBJ1-5
size: many
D: NA
CDR3: CASSLEGVLGQPQHF
DNA: TGTGCCAGCAGTTTGGAAGGGGTACTGGGACAGCCCCAGCATTTT

V: TRBV9
J: TRBJ2-1
size: many
D: NA
CDR3: CASGESSYNEQFF
DNA: TGTGCCAGTGGGGAAAGCTCCTACAATGAGCAGTTCTTC

V: TRBV5-1
J: TRBJ2-5
size: NA
D: NA
CDR3: CASSLGGQQKGTQYF
DNA: TGCGCCAGCAGCTTGGGAGGACAGCAAAAGGGGACCCAGTACTTC

V: TRBV5-4
J: TRBJ2-5
size: NA
D: TRBD1
CDR3: CASSVDRNQETQYF
DNA: TGTGCCAGCAGCGTGGACAGGAACCAAGAGACCCAGTACTTC

V: TRBV12-3/TRBV12-4
J: TRBJ1-5
size: many
D: NA
CDR3: CASSPTTGLYSNQPQHF
DNA: TGTGCCAGCAGCCCAACTACAGGGCTATATAGCAATCAGCCCCAGCATTTT

V: TRBV6-6
J: TRBJ2-5
size: many
D: TRBD2
CDR3: CASSYSRTSGSEETQYF
DNA: TGTGCCAGCAGTTACTCGCGGACTAGCGGTTCCGAAGAGACCCAGTACTTC

V: TRBV28
J: TRBJ2-5
size: many
D: NA
CDR3: CASSQTTGPQETQYF
DNA: TGTGCCAGCAGCCAAACGACAGGACCCCAAGAGACCCAGTACTTC

V: TRBV28
J: TRBJ2-1
size: many
D: NA
CDR3: CASSLEGGSYNEQFF
DNA: TGTGCCAGCAGCTTAGAAGGGGGCTCCTACAATGAGCAGTTCTTC

V: TRBV19
J: TRBJ1-2
size: few
D: NA
CDR3: CASSSNRAAGYTF
DNA: TGTGCCAGTAGTTCGAACAGGGCGGCTGGCTACACCTTC

V: TRBV12-3/TRBV12-4
J: TRBJ1-1
size: many
D: TRBD1
CDR3: CASSRDRYTEAFF
DNA: TGTGCCAGCAGCCGGGACAGGTACACTGAAGCTTTCTTT

V: TRBV20-1
J: TRBJ1-5
size: NA
D: TRBD1
CDR3: CSARTGSNQPQHF
DNA: TGCAGTGCACGGACAGGGAGCAATCAGCCCCAGCATTTT

V: TRBV6-5
J: TRBJ1-1
size: many
D: NA
CDR3: CASSSATLLTGNTEAFF
DNA: TGTGCCAGCAGTTCCGCAACCCTCCTGACAGGGAACACTGAAGCTTTCTTT

V: TRBV6-1
J: TRBJ2-2
size: NA
D: TRBD1
CDR3: CASSDRGRGQGRTGELFF
DNA: TGTGCCAGCAGTGATAGAGGGCGAGGACAGGGGCGAACCGGGGAGCTGTTTTTT

V: TRBV5-1
J: TRBJ2-3
size: NA
D: NA
CDR3: CASSLVAGITDTQYF
DNA: TGCGCCAGCAGCTTGGTTGCCGGGATCACAGATACGCAGTATTTT

V: TRBV6-1
J: TRBJ1-5
size: few
D: NA
CDR3: CASSDGGIGNQPQHF
DNA: TGTGCCAGCAGTGACGGCGGGATTGGTAATCAGCCCCAGCATTTT

V: TRBV6-1
J: TRBJ2-1
size: few
D: TRBD2
CDR3: CASSETSGRAGEQFF
DNA: TGTGCCAGCAGTGAGACTAGCGGGAGGGCCGGTGAGCAGTTCTTC

V: TRBV19
J: TRBJ2-1
size: NA
D: TRBD1
CDR3: CASSMGTVPSDEQFF
DNA: TGTGCCAGTAGTATGGGGACAGTACCTTCGGATGAGCAGTTCTTC

V: TRBV5-1
J: TRBJ2-3
size: many
D: TRBD1
CDR3: CASSLQGASTDTQYF
DNA: TGCGCCAGCAGCTTACAGGGGGCAAGCACAGATACGCAGTATTTT

V: TRBV4-1
J: TRBJ2-5
size: few
D: NA
CDR3: CASSQAAGPRQETQYF
DNA: TGCGCCAGCAGCCAAGCTGCGGGTCCGCGTCAAGAGACCCAGTACTTC

V: TRBV10-3
J: TRBJ2-1
size: NA
D: TRBD1
CDR3: CAISLDRGGNEQFF
DNA: TGTGCCATCAGCCTGGACAGGGGTGGCAATGAGCAGTTCTTC

V: TRBV4-1
J: TRBJ1-4
size: once
D: NA
CDR3: CASSQPRQDTSRKLFF
DNA: TGCGCCAGCAGCCAACCGAGACAGGACACTAGTCGAAAACTGTTTTTT

V: TRBV6-2/TRBV6-3
J: TRBJ2-3
size: many
D: NA
CDR3: CASSYRTGVLIDTQYF
DNA: TGTGCCAGCAGTTACAGGACGGGAGTATTGATTGATACGCAGTATTTT

V: TRBV2
J: TRBJ2-5
size: many
D: TRBD1
CDR3: CASRLGQIQETQYF
DNA: TGTGCCAGCAGACTGGGACAGATCCAAGAGACCCAGTACTTC

V: TRBV2
J: TRBJ2-1
size: few
D: NA
CDR3: CASQSYSAGYNEQFF
DNA: TGTGCCAGCCAATCTTACTCGGCTGGCTACAATGAGCAGTTCTTC

V: TRBV20-1
J: TRBJ2-2
size: NA
D: TRBD1
CDR3: CSAGQANTGELFF
DNA: TGCAGTGCTGGACAGGCGAACACCGGGGAGCTGTTTTTT

V: TRBV5-4
J: TRBJ1-6
size: few
D: NA
CDR3: CASSLAGSASPLHF
DNA: TGTGCCAGCAGCTTGGCAGGAAGTGCTTCACCCCTCCACTTT

V: TRBV10-1
J: TRBJ2-7
size: NA
D: TRBD2
CDR3: CASSSGLAGGPNEQYF
DNA: TGCGCCAGCAGTTCGGGACTAGCGGGAGGGCCAAATGAGCAGTACTTC

V: TRBV3-1
J: TRBJ1-6
size: NA
D: NA
CDR3: CASSQALTDYNSPLHF
DNA: TGTGCCAGCAGCCAAGCTTTGACAGACTATAATTCACCCCTCCACTTT

V: TRBV30
J: TRBJ2-6
size: few
D: NA
CDR3: CAWSVLRSSAGANVLTF
DNA: TGTGCCTGGAGTGTACTCAGGTCTTCCGCTGGGGCCAACGTCCTGACTTTC

V: TRBV5-1
J: TRBJ2-1
size: few
D: TRBD2
CDR3: CASSLGTSGRSEQFF
DNA: TGCGCCAGCAGCTTGGGTACTAGCGGGAGATCGGAGCAGTTCTTC

V: TRBV27
J: TRBJ2-7
size: many
D: TRBD1
CDR3: CATHPTGVSYEQYF
DNA: TGTGCCACTCACCCGACAGGGGTCTCCTACGAGCAGTACTTC

V: TRBV12-3/TRBV12-4
J: TRBJ2-3
size: many
D: TRBD1
CDR3: CATRPVGQGDTQYF
DNA: TGTGCCACCCGCCCGGTTGGACAGGGAGATACGCAGTATTTT

V: TRBV7-9
J: TRBJ2-6
size: few
D: TRBD1
CDR3: CASRSGQGAPGANVLTF
DNA: TGTGCCAGCAGATCGGGACAGGGAGCTCCTGGGGCCAACGTCCTGACTTTC

V: TRBV29-1
J: TRBJ1-5
size: many
D: NA
CDR3: CSVGEPGDQPQHF
DNA: TGCAGCGTTGGAGAGCCAGGGGATCAGCCCCAGCATTTT

V: TRBV30
J: TRBJ2-7
size: once
D: NA
CDR3: CAWSVLGVEYGGSYEQYF
DNA: TGTGCCTGGAGTGTATTGGGGGTAGAGTACGGAGGGTCCTACGAGCAGTACTTC